This T cell receptor beta chain was documented in a study of untreated major depressive disorder. The germline CDR1 and CDR2 sequences are SEHNR and FQNEAQ (reference sequence). The CDR3 has 17 residues. With V trimmed by 5 bases and J by 2 bases, 13 bases remained unmatched. Points on this clone: Its antigen is not identified.

The study, taken as a whole, reports: TRBV05-01 (Vbeta 5.1) usage was higher in CD4+ T cells of depressed patients than controls. Private clones made up every subject's top five TRBV05-01 clones.

Here immunoSEQ multiplex PCR was the method, and the copy in TCRdb shows in-frame clones only, minus some. The top ten clones hold 0.82% of a sample with around 13,000 clones, 92% of them seen once. The sequence came from a man under 40 with major depressive disorder. Sequenced: CD4+ T cells from PBMCs. The V call is TRBV7-9, the J call TRBJ2-3; 7 nucleotides align to TRBD1. This CDR3 is CASSLILGTEYTDTQYF. The CDR3 DNA follows: TGTGCCAGCAGCCTCATCCTCGGGACAGAGTACACAGATACGCAGTATTTT.